These T cell receptor beta chains were read from a single sample in a study of T cell repertoires in cytomegalovirus infection. TCRdb processed the reads anew with MiXCR; each CDR3 protein has one entry. Among over 450,000 distinct CDR3 sequences listed, approximately 10% were seen once. Sequences were obtained from PBMCs. These receptors were collected from a human donor in good health (CMV status not recorded). Some clones in this sample may be carry-over from other donors' samples. The CDR3 runs from the conserved cysteine through the conserved F or W. A D gene is named only where the DNA matches it firmly. Rows give clone size only sometimes, using once, few, many, or a class for an expanded clone.

TRBJ2-2	NA	TRBV30	TRBD2	TGTGCCTGGAGCTTAGCGGGGACTTCCACCGGGGAGCTGTTTTTT	CAWSLAGTSTGELFF
TRBJ2-4	many	TRBV7-9	NA	TGTGCCAGCAGCCCAGGGGGGGCGGCCAAAAACATTCAGTACTTC	CASSPGGAAKNIQYF
TRBJ2-6	many	TRBV6-1	NA	TGTGCCAGCAGTGCATTGGGGACTGGGGCCAACGTCCTGACTTTC	CASSALGTGANVLTF
TRBJ2-4	few	TRBV4-2	TRBD1	TGTGCCAGCAGCCAAGAAGTCGTTGGACAGGGGCAAAACATTCAGTACTTC	CASSQEVVGQGQNIQYF
TRBJ1-2	many	TRBV20-1	NA	TGCAGTGCTCTTACGACTGTTAACTATGGCTACACCTTC	CSALTTVNYGYTF
TRBJ2-5	many	TRBV7-2	NA	TGTGCCAGCAGCTTAACTCTCGTAGGGACCCAGTACTTC	CASSLTLVGTQYF
TRBJ1-2	many	TRBV7-9	NA	TGTGCCAGCAGCTTAGACGGGCAGAGCTATGGCTACACCTTC	CASSLDGQSYGYTF
TRBJ2-7	many	TRBV12-3/TRBV12-4	NA	TGTGCCAGCAGTTTGGCCGGGACTGGCCCTCCCTCCTACGAGCAGTACTTC	CASSLAGTGPPSYEQYF
TRBJ2-5	many	TRBV6-5	NA	TGTGCCAGCAGTTACTCACTGGAAGAGACCCAGTACTTC	CASSYSLEETQYF
TRBJ1-3	NA	TRBV20-1	NA	TGCAGTGCTGGTGGTGGGGACCGTAAGAGCTCTGGAAACACCATATATTTT	CSAGGGDRKSSGNTIYF
TRBJ1-2	many	TRBV7-2	NA	TGTGCCAGCAGCTTAGCATATTCTGGACGGGGGGGGAACTATGGCTACACCTTC	CASSLAYSGRGGNYGYTF
TRBJ2-1	many	TRBV11-1	TRBD2	TGTGCCAGCAGCCAGCGACAGCGGACTAGCGGCACAGGAAATGAGCAGTTCTTC	CASSQRQRTSGTGNEQFF
TRBJ2-7	NA	TRBV29-1	NA	TGCAGCGTTGATTCAGGAACAACCTACGAGCAGTACTTC	CSVDSGTTYEQYF
TRBJ1-2	many	TRBV4-2	TRBD1	TGTGCCAGCAGCCAGGGACAGGTGGACGGCTACACCTTC	CASSQGQVDGYTF
TRBJ2-1	many	TRBV28	TRBD2	TGTGCCAGCATCTCCTTCGAAGCGGGAGGGTACAATGAGCAGTTCTTC	CASISFEAGGYNEQFF
TRBJ2-3	many	TRBV7-3	NA	TGTGCCAGCAGCTTAATGGCGGCAGCCACAGATACGCAGTATTTT	CASSLMAAATDTQYF
TRBJ1-5	few	TRBV20-1	TRBD1	TGCAGTGCTAGGGCCGGGACAGTTCGACAGCCCCAGCATTTT	CSARAGTVRQPQHF
TRBJ2-7	NA	TRBV6-5	TRBD1	TGTGCCAGCAGTCGACAGGGTCAAGGCTACGAGCAGTACTTC	CASSRQGQGYEQYF
TRBJ2-7	many	TRBV7-9	NA	TGTGCCAGCAGCTTAGACGAGGTCGGCTACGAGCAGTACTTC	CASSLDEVGYEQYF
TRBJ1-2	many	TRBV4-2	NA	TGTGCCAGCAGCCAAGCACGATCTAACTATGGCTACACCTTC	CASSQARSNYGYTF
TRBJ1-2	many	TRBV5-4	NA	TGTGCCAGCAGTCAACCGGGGGTCGAGCCTAACTATGGCTACACCTTC	CASSQPGVEPNYGYTF
TRBJ2-1	many	TRBV5-1	TRBD2	TGCGCCAGCAGCCCCGTTAGCGGGAACAATGAGCAGTTCTTC	CASSPVSGNNEQFF
TRBJ1-2	many	TRBV7-2	NA	TGTGCCAGCAGCTCCCCGAGTAAGAGCTATGGCTACACCTTC	CASSSPSKSYGYTF
TRBJ1-1	few	TRBV10-3	NA	TGTGCCATCAGTAAGTTCCAGGGAGTGGACACTGAAGCTTTCTTT	CAISKFQGVDTEAFF
TRBJ2-7	many	TRBV6-5	TRBD1	TGTGCCAGCAGTCCTCTGTTGACAGGGGCCGTCTACGAGCAGTACTTC	CASSPLLTGAVYEQYF
TRBJ2-4	NA	TRBV20-1	TRBD2	TGCAGTGCTACTCACGGGACTAGCGGGAGTTTCACAAACATTCAGTACTTC	CSATHGTSGSFTNIQYF
TRBJ1-1	many	TRBV7-8	NA	TGTGCCAGCAGCCGGGGACCGACAACTCTTGAAGCTTTCTTT	CASSRGPTTLEAFF
TRBJ2-3	few	TRBV28	TRBD2	TGTGCCAGCAGTCTTGGACTAGCGGGAGGCTCGCGCCCCAAGTATTTT	CASSLGLAGGSRPKYF
TRBJ2-7	few	TRBV19	NA	TGTGCCAGTAGCCAGTCCCAGGGCACCTACGAGCAGTACTTC	CASSQSQGTYEQYF
TRBJ2-1	NA	TRBV9	TRBD2	TGTGCCAGCAGTCCGACTAGCGGGAGGGCGTACAATGAGCAGTTCTTC	CASSPTSGRAYNEQFF
TRBJ2-5	few	TRBV20-1	NA	TGCAGTGCTGGGACTCACGGGGGAGCGTGGGAGACCCAGTACTTC	CSAGTHGGAWETQYF
TRBJ1-1	many	TRBV11-3	TRBD1	TGTGCCAGCAGCCAGGGGGCCAGGGGGGAAGCTTTCTTT	CASSQGARGEAFF
TRBJ1-4	NA	TRBV7-4	NA	TGTGCCAGCAGCTTAGGGTCAAGTGGGGAACCTAATGAAAAACTGTTTTTT	CASSLGSSGEPNEKLFF
TRBJ2-1	few	TRBV2	NA	TGTGCCAGCAGCCCCGGGACCGTCTCCTACAATGAGCAGTTCTTC	CASSPGTVSYNEQFF
TRBJ2-1	few	TRBV25-1	NA	TGTGCCAGCAGTGCCTATATAGGCTCCTACAATGAGCAGTTCTTC	CASSAYIGSYNEQFF
TRBJ1-6	many	TRBV20-1	NA	TGCAGTGCTAGAGATCGGGACCAAAATTCACCCCTCCACTTT	CSARDRDQNSPLHF
TRBJ1-5	many	TRBV7-6	TRBD1	TGTGCCAGCAGCTTCCTGGACAGGGAATATCAGCCCCAGCATTTT	CASSFLDREYQPQHF
TRBJ1-2	many	TRBV2	NA	TGTGCCAGCAGTGAAGTCGGGGGAGACGGTGGCTACACCTTC	CASSEVGGDGGYTF
TRBJ1-1	many	TRBV5-1	NA	TGCGCCAGCAGCCAGACAGAGAACACTGAAGCTTTCTTT	CASSQTENTEAFF
TRBJ1-1	many	TRBV29-1	NA	TGCAGCGTCCGACAGTTAAAAGAAGCTTTCTTT	CSVRQLKEAFF
TRBJ2-5	NA	TRBV7-7	NA	TGTGCTAGCAGCTTATCACCCTTCGGTGAGACCCAGTACTTC	CASSLSPFGETQYF
TRBJ2-2	many	TRBV10-3	NA	TGTGCCATCAAAAACGGCGTCAGGGATGACACCGGGGAGCTGTTTTTT	CAIKNGVRDDTGELFF
TRBJ1-5	NA	TRBV2	NA	TGTGCCAGCAGTGAATATCCTCAGCCCCAGCATTTT	CASSEYPQPQHF
TRBJ1-2	few	TRBV24-1	NA	TGTGCCACCAGTGATCGCAGGGCTAACTATGGCTACACCTTC	CATSDRRANYGYTF
TRBJ1-2	many	TRBV14	TRBD1	TGTGCCAGCAGCCACCGACAGGGAGGCTATGGCTACACCTTC	CASSHRQGGYGYTF
TRBJ1-5	few	TRBV2	NA	TGTGCCCAAGGGTCGGGCGTCGGGCAGCCCCAGCATTTT	CAQGSGVGQPQHF
TRBJ1-2	many	TRBV5-6	TRBD1	TGTGCCAGCAGCCGTGACAGGGGGCTAGACTATGGCTACACCTTC	CASSRDRGLDYGYTF
TRBJ1-2	few	TRBV19	TRBD1	TGTGCCAGTAGTACCGACAGGGGGAGAAATGGCTACACCTTC	CASSTDRGRNGYTF
TRBJ2-2	NA	TRBV10-1	NA	TGCGCCAGCAGGGGGTTTAACACCGGGGAGCTGTTTTTT	CASRGFNTGELFF
TRBJ2-5	many	TRBV2	TRBD1	TGTGCCAGCAGTGAAGGCACAGGGGGCAAAGAGACCCAGTACTTC	CASSEGTGGKETQYF
TRBJ2-2	NA	TRBV9	NA	TGTGCCAGCAGCGTAGTCCTGGACACCGGGGAGCTGTTTTTT	CASSVVLDTGELFF